These 27 T cell receptor beta chains were all obtained from the same sample, sequenced in a study of blood T cell repertoires in COVID-19. Sequencing used immunoSEQ multiplex PCR; TCRdb keeps in-frame clones, though not all of them. The sample gives roughly 230,000 clones, 88% of which show up once; over 1.5% is in the top ten. Sequences were obtained from peripheral blood. The source of these receptors is a man aged 65-85 years with acute or convalescent COVID-19.

The CDR3 sequence: CASSLPDYGYTF. Here the CDR3 DNA reads TGTGCCAGCAGTTTACCAGACTATGGCTACACCTTC. The chain combines TRBV28 with TRBJ1-2; no reliable D call. CDR1 and CDR2 (germline): MDHEN, SYDVKM. Trimming pared 2 bases from V and 3 bases from J, leaving 4 bases between. The CDR3 has 12 amino acids.

V gene TRBV19 combines with J gene TRBJ2-1, with 7 bases aligning to TRBD1. Trimming cost V 6 bases and J 2 bases; bases outside gene matches: 7. The CDR3 sequence is 15 residues long. Germline CDR1 LNHDA, CDR2 SQIVND (reference sequence). The CDR3 is CASRTQGETYNEQFF. As DNA, the CDR3 is TGTGCCAGTAGAACCCAGGGGGAGACCTACAATGAGCAGTTCTTC.

The chain has TRBV25-1 and TRBJ2-7, with D uncertain. Trimming removed 4 bases from V and 0 bases from J, with 13 bases in between. The CDR3 is 15 residues long. Germline CDR1 reads MGHDK; CDR2 reads SYGVNS. In DNA form, the CDR3 reads TGTGCCAGCAGTGGTGTTCGAGGATCCTCCTACGAGCAGTACTTC. Its translation: CASSGVRGSSYEQYF.

This sequence joins TRBV25-1 and TRBJ2-7, with 12 bases matching TRBD1. The CDR3 has 14 residues. Germline trimming cut 7 bases from V and 6 bases from J; bases unmatched to any gene: 7. The V gene's germline CDR1 is MGHDK and CDR2 SYGVNS. In DNA form, the CDR3 reads TGTGCCAGCACTTGGGGACAGGGGGCGATCGAGCAGTACTTC. Its protein product is CASTWGQGAIEQYF.

This rearrangement joins TRBV11-2 to TRBJ1-5, with D tentatively TRBD1 (5 bases). Germline loops: CDR1 SGHAT, CDR2 FQNNGV. V lost 6 bases and J 3 bases, leaving 9 bases between the germline ends. The CDR3 spans 13 residues. The CDR3 region has the DNA TGTGCCAGCAGGGGGGAGGTCAATCAGCCCCAGCATTTT. This sequence encodes CASRGEVNQPQHF.

This chain joins TRBV7-9 and TRBJ2-7, with D unclear. CDR3 length equals 12 residues. Looked up from germline, CDR1 is SEHNR and CDR2 is FQNEAQ (reference sequence). V lost 0 bases to trimming and J lost 7 bases, with 7 bases between them. The CDR3 bases are TGTGCCAGCAGCTTAGCGCTAGGAGAGCAGTACTTC. Its protein product is CASSLALGEQYF.

The chain joins TRBV7-3 to TRBJ2-1, with 9 bases fitting TRBD1. J lost 4 bases, V lost 5 bases, and 3 bases had no gene match. Germline V gene data show CDR1 as SGHTA and CDR2 as FQGTGA. The CDR3 is 14 residues long. The CDR3 reads CASSLGTGYNEQFF. CDR3 DNA: TGTGCCAGCAGCCTCGGGACAGGGTACAATGAGCAGTTCTTC.

The rearrangement joins TRBV6-5 to TRBJ2-7, with a tentative D call TRBD1 (6 bases). Trimming left V 6 bases short and J 2 bases short, with 17 bases between. CDR1 and CDR2 from the germline V gene are MNHEY and SVGAGI. The length of the CDR3 is 15 residues. DNA for the CDR3: TGTGCCAGCAGCCGCGGCCAGGGGAGTACCTACGAGCAGTACTTC. This gives the protein CASSRGQGSTYEQYF.

The chain employs TRBV11-3 and TRBJ2-3, with D maybe TRBD1 (6 bases). Germline V gene lookup returns CDR1 SGHNT and CDR2 YENEEA. This CDR3 region has 14 residues. V was trimmed by 3 bases and J by 5 bases, leaving 12 bases between them. CDR3 nucleotide sequence: TGTGCCAGCAGCTTTGGACAGCCCGAAGATACGCAGTATTTT. Translating it yields CASSFGQPEDTQYF.

CDR3 nucleotide sequence: TGCGCCAGCAGCCAAGATCACAGGGGTAGATTTAAAGAAAAACTGTTTTTT. It is translated as CASSQDHRGRFKEKLFF. This chain joins TRBV4-3 and TRBJ1-4, with 7 bases aligning to TRBD1. The CDR3 consists of 17 residues. CDR1 and CDR2 from the germline V gene are LGHNA and YSLEER. The V gene end was trimmed by 0 bases and the J gene end by 8 bases; junction bases not matched to a gene: 12.

The chain recombines TRBV15 with TRBJ2-6; D might be TRBD1 (6 bases). V shed 5 bases and J shed 0 bases, with 20 bases lying between them. The germline CDR1 and CDR2 sequences are LNHNV and YYDKDF (reference sequence). This CDR3 is built from 19 residues. The CDR3 DNA is TGTGCCACCAGCCCCAGTCAGGGACAACTGCTCTCTGGGGCCAACGTCCTGACTTTC. As protein: CATSPSQGQLLSGANVLTF.

J is TRBJ2-3 and V is TRBV9; D is uncertain. V lost 2 bases and J lost 3, with 4 bases in between. The CDR3 is 12 amino acids. Germline CDR1 and CDR2: SGDLS and YYNGEE. The CDR3 loop is CASSVQTDTQYF. DNA of the CDR3: TGTGCCAGCAGCGTCCAGACAGATACGCAGTATTTT. Variable domain in full (rest from reference TRBV9 and TRBJ2-3): DSGVTQTPKHLITATGQRVTLRCSPRSGDLSVYWYQQSLDQGLQFLIQYYNGEERAKGNILERFSAQQFPDLHSELNLSSLELGDSALYFCASSVQTDTQYFGPGTRLTVL.

The CDR3 protein is CASSETSGVYQETQYF. In DNA, the CDR3 is TGCGCCAGCAGTGAGACTAGCGGGGTGTACCAAGAGACCCAGTACTTC. The chain carries TRBV10-1 and TRBJ2-5, with 10 bases lining up with TRBD2. Germline loops: CDR1 WNHNN, CDR2 SYGVQD (reference sequence). J was trimmed by 0 bases and V by 2 bases; bases with no gene match: 3. The CDR3 sequence is 16 residues long.

The rearrangement uses TRBV19 and TRBJ1-6, with unresolved D. Trimming pared 6 bases from V and 6 bases from J, leaving 15 bases between. The CDR3 consists of 15 residues. Germline loops: CDR1 LNHDA, CDR2 SQIVND (reference sequence). CDR3: CASRVLASSNSPLHF. DNA of the CDR3: TGTGCCAGTAGAGTTTTAGCCAGCAGTAATTCACCCCTCCACTTT.

The CDR3 bases are TGTGCCAGCAGTTTGCGGACAGAGGAAGCTTTCTTT. Amino acids: CASSLRTEEAFF. This rearrangement joins TRBV12-3 or TRBV12-4 to TRBJ1-1; D may be TRBD1 (6 bases). The CDR3 extends over 12 amino acids. Trimming shortened V by 3 bases and J by 8 bases, and 10 bases separated the two germline ends.

The rearrangement links TRBV27 to TRBJ1-2; possible D gene TRBD1, 5 bases. CDR3 size: 14 residues. Germline V lookup: CDR1 MNHEY, CDR2 SMNVEV (reference sequence). V shed 5 bases and J shed 3 bases, with 13 bases lying between them. The CDR3 is CASSRDGGYYGYTF. The CDR3 DNA follows: TGTGCCAGCAGTCGGGACGGAGGGTACTATGGCTACACCTTC.

This chain links TRBV3-1 (or the pseudogene TRBV3-2) with TRBJ2-1, with TRBD2 matching 7 bases. CDR1 is LGHDT and CDR2 is YNNKEL in the germline V gene (reference sequence). V was pared by 2 bases and J by 7 bases, with 8 bases of the junction left unmatched. The CDR3 spans 15 residues. CDR3 residues: CASSQLSGLKNEQFF. The CDR3 region has the DNA TGTGCCAGCAGCCAACTTAGCGGGTTAAAAAATGAGCAGTTCTTC.

The chain joins TRBV19 to TRBJ2-3, with 7 bases aligning to TRBD2. Germline values: CDR1 LNHDA, CDR2 SQIVND (reference sequence). The CDR3 length is 18 residues. After removal of 4 bases from V and 2 bases from J, the junction contained 15 bases not matched to a gene. For the CDR3, the DNA is TGTGCCAGTAGTACCGCAGGGACTATGGAGCCCTTCACAGATACGCAGTATTTT. It encodes CASSTAGTMEPFTDTQYF.

The chain has TRBV28 and TRBJ2-5, with 7 nucleotides matching TRBD1. This CDR3 has 16 amino acids. The V segment lost 4 bases and the J segment 4 bases; nucleotides outside the gene matches: 12. Germline V CDR1 and CDR2: MDHEN, SYDVKM. The CDR3 here is CASSSPSTGVRETQYF. CDR3 nucleotides: TGTGCCAGCAGTTCCCCTTCAACAGGGGTGAGAGAGACCCAGTACTTC.

This chain links TRBV21-1 with TRBJ2-7; the D call TRBD2 from the table was never checked on the DNA. TRBV21-1 is termed a pseudogene. The CDR3 loop spans 11 amino acids. CDR3 bases: TGTGCCAGCAGCAATTCTTACGAGCAGTACTTC. As protein: CASSNSYEQYF.

The chain couples TRBV9 to TRBJ2-3, with 7 bases fitting TRBD1. V was clipped by 2 bases and J by 3 bases; unmatched bases: 6. Germline V gene sequence: CDR1 SGDLS, CDR2 YYNGEE. This CDR3 has 15 amino acids. As DNA, the CDR3 is TGTGCCAGCAGCGTCGCAGGGACAGCTACAGATACGCAGTATTTT. It encodes CASSVAGTATDTQYF.

This rearrangement joins TRBV30 to TRBJ1-5; D unresolved. The CDR3 extends over 13 amino acids. Germline-derived CDR1 and CDR2 are GTSNPN and SVGIG (reference sequence). The V and J ends lost 1 base and 4 bases respectively, with 8 bases between them. The CDR3 nucleotides read TGTGCCTGGAGTGGGGCACTTAATCAGCCCCAGCATTTT. Translating gives CAWSGALNQPQHF.

The chain links TRBV6-6 to TRBJ1-6; a weak D match, TRBD1 (6 bases). V lost 5 bases and J 10 bases, leaving 21 bases between the germline ends. Germline V lookup: CDR1 MNHNY, CDR2 SVGAGI (reference sequence). CDR3 length: 16 amino acids. The CDR3 loop reads CASSPSTGGARSPLHF. CDR3 DNA: TGTGCCAGCAGTCCCTCAACTGGGGGGGCAAGGTCACCCCTCCACTTT.

The rearrangement links TRBV6-6 to TRBJ2-7; TRBD1 aligns across 9 bases. After removal of 6 bases from V and 8 bases from J, the junction contained 11 bases not matched to a gene. CDR3 length: 14 amino acids. Germline CDR1 and CDR2: MNHNY and SVGAGI (reference sequence). The CDR3 nucleotides read TGTGCCAGCAGCCTACCCGGGACAGGGACCAAGCAGTACTTC. This gives the protein CASSLPGTGTKQYF.

The J gene is TRBJ2-1, the V gene TRBV19; 8 positions match TRBD2. The germline V gene encodes CDR1 LNHDA and CDR2 SQIVND (reference sequence). The CDR3 runs to 16 residues. The J segment lost 1 base and the V segment lost 5 bases, leaving 7 bases of the junction unmatched. The CDR3 coding sequence is TGTGCCAGTAGTCCCGGGGGGGGGACATCCTACAATGAGCAGTTCTTC. Translation gives CASSPGGGTSYNEQFF.

Written as DNA, the CDR3 is TGTGCCAGCTGCCGCGGGAGCGGGTACACCGGGGAGCTGTTTTTT. Its translation: CASCRGSGYTGELFF. This chain joins TRBV2 and TRBJ2-2, with 7 bases matching TRBD2. Looked up from germline, CDR1 is SNHLY and CDR2 is FYNNEI. V gave up 8 bases and J gave up 3 bases; unmatched junction bases: 9. CDR3 length: 15 residues.

V and J are TRBV7-3 and TRBJ2-3, with 8 positions matching TRBD2. V trimming: 5 bases; J trimming: 3 bases; junction bases outside the gene matches: 7. The CDR3 spans 15 residues. From germline, CDR1 is SGHTA and CDR2 FQGTGA. This chain's CDR3 is CASSPRAGVTDTQYF. The CDR3 DNA is TGTGCCAGCAGCCCACGAGCGGGAGTTACAGATACGCAGTATTTT.